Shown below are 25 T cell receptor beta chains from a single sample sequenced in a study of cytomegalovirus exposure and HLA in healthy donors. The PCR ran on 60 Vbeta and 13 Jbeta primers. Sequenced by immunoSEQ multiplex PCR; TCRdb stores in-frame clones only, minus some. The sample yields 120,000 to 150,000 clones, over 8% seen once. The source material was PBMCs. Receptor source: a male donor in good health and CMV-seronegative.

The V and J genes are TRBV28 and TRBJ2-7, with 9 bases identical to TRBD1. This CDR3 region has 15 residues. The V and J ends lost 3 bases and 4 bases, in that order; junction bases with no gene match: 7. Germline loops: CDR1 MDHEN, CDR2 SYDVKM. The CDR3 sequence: CASSLSPDRGYEQYF. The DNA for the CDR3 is TGTGCCAGCAGTTTGTCCCCGGACAGGGGATACGAGCAGTACTTC. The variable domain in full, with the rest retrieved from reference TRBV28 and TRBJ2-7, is DVKVTQSSRYLVKRTGEKVFLECVQDMDHENMFWYRQDPGLGLRLIYFSYDVKMKEKGDIPEGYSVSREKKERFSLILESASTNQTSMYLCASSLSPDRGYEQYFGPGTRLTVT.

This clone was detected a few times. DNA for the CDR3: TGTGCCAGCAGCTTTTCGGGACTGGATTACAATGAGCAGTTCTTC. Its protein product is CASSFSGLDYNEQFF. The chain recombines TRBV5-6 with TRBJ2-1; maybe TRBD2 (6 bases). This CDR3 region has 15 residues. V was shortened by 2 bases and J by 4 bases, with 13 bases between the two germline ends. Germline V gene data show CDR1 as SGHDT and CDR2 as YYEEEE.

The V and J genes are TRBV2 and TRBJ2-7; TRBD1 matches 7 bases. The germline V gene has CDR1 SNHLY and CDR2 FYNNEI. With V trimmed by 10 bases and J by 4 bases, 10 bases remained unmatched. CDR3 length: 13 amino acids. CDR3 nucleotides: TGTGCCACCTCCCGGGACAGTATATACGAGCAGTACTTC. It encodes CATSRDSIYEQYF.

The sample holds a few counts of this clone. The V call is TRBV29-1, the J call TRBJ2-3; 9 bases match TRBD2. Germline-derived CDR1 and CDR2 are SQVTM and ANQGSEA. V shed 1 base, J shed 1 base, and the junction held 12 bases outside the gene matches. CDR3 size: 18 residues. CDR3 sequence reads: CSVEVPWEERGGTDTQYF. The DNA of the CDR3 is TGCAGCGTTGAAGTACCTTGGGAGGAGCGGGGGGGCACAGATACGCAGTATTTT.

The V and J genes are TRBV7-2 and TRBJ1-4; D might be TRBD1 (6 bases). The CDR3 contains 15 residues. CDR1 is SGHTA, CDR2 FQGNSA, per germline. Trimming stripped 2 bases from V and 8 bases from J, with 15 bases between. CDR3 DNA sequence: TGTGCCAGCAGCTTACCTAACAGGGCTAGCGAAAAACTGTTTTTT. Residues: CASSLPNRASEKLFF.

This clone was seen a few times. The CDR3 DNA is TGTGCCAGCAGTGACCGGGCGGGGTCCACAGATACGCAGTATTTT. Protein: CASSDRAGSTDTQYF. J is TRBJ2-3 and V is TRBV6-4, with D possibly matching TRBD2 (6 bases). V shed 2 bases and J shed 2 bases, with 11 bases lying between them. CDR1 and CDR2 from the germline V gene are MRHNA and SNTAGT. The CDR3 runs 15 residues.

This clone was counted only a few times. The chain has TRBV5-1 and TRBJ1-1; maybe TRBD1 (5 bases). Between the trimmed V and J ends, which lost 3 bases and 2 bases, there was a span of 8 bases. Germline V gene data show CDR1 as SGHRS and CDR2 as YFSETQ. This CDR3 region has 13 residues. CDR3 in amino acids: CASSSQGNTEAFF. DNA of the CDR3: TGCGCCAGCAGCTCGCAGGGCAACACTGAAGCTTTCTTT.

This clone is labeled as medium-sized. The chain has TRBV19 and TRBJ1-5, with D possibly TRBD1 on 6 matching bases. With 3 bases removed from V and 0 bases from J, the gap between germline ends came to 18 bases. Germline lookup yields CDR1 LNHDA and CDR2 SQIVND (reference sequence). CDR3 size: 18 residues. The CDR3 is CASSILAGQRNSNQPQHF. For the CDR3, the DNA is TGTGCCAGTAGTATTTTAGCAGGACAGAGAAATAGCAATCAGCCCCAGCATTTT. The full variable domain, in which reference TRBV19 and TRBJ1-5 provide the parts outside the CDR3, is DGGITQSPKYLFRKEGQNVTLSCEQNLNHDAMYWYRQDPGQGLRLIYYSQIVNDFQKGDIAEGYSVSREKKESFPLTVTSAQKNPTAFYLCASSILAGQRNSNQPQHFGDGTRLSIL.

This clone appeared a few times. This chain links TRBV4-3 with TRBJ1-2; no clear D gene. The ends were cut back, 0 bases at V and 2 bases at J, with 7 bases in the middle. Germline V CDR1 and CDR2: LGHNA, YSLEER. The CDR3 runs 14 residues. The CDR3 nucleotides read TGCGCCAGCAGCCAAGATAAAACAAACTATGGCTACACCTTC. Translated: CASSQDKTNYGYTF.

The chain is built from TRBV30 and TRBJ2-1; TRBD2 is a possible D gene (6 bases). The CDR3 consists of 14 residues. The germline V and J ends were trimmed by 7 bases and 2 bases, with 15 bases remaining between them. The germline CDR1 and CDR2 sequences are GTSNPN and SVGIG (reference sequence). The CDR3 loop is CAYDPLAPYNEQFF. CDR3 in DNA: TGTGCCTACGACCCCCTAGCGCCCTACAATGAGCAGTTCTTC.

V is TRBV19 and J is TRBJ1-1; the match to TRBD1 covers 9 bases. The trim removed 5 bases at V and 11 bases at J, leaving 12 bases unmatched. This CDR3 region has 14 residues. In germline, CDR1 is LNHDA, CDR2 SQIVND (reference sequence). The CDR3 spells CASSAGTGHGKAFF. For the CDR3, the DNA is TGTGCCAGTAGTGCCGGGACAGGGCACGGCAAGGCTTTCTTT.

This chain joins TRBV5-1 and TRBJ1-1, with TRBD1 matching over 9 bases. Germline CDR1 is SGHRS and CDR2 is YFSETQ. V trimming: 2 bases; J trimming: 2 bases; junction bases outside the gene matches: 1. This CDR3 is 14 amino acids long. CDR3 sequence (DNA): TGCGCCAGCAGCTTAACAGGGGGCAACACTGAAGCTTTCTTT. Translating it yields CASSLTGGNTEAFF.

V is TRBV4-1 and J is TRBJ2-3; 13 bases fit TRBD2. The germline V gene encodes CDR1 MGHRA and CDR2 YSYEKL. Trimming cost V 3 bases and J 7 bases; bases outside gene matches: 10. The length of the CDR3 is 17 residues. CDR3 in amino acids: CASSQIIRTSGRYTQYF. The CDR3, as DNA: TGCGCCAGCAGCCAGATAATTCGGACTAGCGGGAGATATACGCAGTATTTT.

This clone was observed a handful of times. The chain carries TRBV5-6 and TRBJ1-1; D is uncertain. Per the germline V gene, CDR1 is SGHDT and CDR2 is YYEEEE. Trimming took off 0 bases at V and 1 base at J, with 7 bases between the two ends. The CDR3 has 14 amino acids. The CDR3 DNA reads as TGTGCCAGCAGCTTGGGTCAGAAGAACACTGAAGCTTTCTTT. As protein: CASSLGQKNTEAFF.

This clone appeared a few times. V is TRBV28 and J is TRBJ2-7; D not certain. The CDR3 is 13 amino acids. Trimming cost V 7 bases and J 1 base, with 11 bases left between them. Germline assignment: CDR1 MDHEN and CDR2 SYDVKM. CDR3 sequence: CASIGDLSYEQYF. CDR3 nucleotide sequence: TGTGCCAGCATTGGAGATCTATCCTACGAGCAGTACTTC.

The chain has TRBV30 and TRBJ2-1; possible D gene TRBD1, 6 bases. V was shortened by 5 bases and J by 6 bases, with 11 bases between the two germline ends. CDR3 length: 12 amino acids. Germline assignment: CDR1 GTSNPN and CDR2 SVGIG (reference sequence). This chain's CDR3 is CAWGTGINEQFF. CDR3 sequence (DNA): TGTGCCTGGGGTACAGGGATCAATGAGCAGTTCTTC.

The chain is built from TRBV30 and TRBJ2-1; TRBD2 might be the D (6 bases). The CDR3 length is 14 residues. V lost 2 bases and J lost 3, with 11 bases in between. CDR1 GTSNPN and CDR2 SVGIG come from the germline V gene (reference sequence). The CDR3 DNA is TGTGCCTGGAGTTCAAGCGGGCTCTACAATGAGCAGTTCTTC. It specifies CAWSSSGLYNEQFF.

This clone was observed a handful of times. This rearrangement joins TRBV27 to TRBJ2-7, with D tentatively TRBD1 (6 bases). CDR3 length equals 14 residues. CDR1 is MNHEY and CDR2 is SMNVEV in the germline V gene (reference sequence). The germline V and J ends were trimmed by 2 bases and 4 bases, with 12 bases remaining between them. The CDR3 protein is CASSLATGAYEQYF. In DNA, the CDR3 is TGTGCCAGCAGTTTAGCGACAGGCGCGTACGAGCAGTACTTC.

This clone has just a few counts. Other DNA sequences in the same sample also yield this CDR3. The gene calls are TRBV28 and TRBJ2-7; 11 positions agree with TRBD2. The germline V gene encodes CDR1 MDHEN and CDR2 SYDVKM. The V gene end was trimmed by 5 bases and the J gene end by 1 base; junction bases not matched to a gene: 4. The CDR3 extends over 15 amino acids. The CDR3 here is CASSPGTSGSYEQYF. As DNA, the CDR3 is TGTGCCAGCAGTCCAGGGACTAGCGGATCCTACGAGCAGTACTTC. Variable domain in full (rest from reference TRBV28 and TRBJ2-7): DVKVTQSSRYLVKRTGEKVFLECVQDMDHENMFWYRQDPGLGLRLIYFSYDVKMKEKGDIPEGYSVSREKKERFSLILESASTNQTSMYLCASSPGTSGSYEQYFGPGTRLTVT.

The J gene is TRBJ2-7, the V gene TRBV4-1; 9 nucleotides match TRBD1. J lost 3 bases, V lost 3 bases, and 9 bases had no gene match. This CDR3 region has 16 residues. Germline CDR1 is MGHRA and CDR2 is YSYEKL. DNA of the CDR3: TGCGCCAGCAGCCACTCCTCGGGACAGGGCTTCTACGAGCAGTACTTC. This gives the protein CASSHSSGQGFYEQYF.

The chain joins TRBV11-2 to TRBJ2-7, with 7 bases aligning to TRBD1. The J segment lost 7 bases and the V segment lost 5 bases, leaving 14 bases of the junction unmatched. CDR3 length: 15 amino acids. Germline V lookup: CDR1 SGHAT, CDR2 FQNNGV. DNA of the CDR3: TGTGCCAGCAGCGTGACAGGGCCCTCTTGGGGGGAGCAGTACTTC. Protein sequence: CASSVTGPSWGEQYF.

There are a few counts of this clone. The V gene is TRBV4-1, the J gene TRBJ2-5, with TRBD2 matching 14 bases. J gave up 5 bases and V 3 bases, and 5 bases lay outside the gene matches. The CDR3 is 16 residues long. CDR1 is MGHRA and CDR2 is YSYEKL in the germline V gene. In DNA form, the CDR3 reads TGCGCCAGCAGCCAGGGACTAGCGGGGGCCAGGGAGACCCAGTACTTC. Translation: CASSQGLAGARETQYF.

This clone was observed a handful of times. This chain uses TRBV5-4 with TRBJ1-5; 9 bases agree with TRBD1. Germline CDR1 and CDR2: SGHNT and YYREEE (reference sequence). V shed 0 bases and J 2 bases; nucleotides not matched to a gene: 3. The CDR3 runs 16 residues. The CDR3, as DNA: TGTGCCAGCAGCTTGGCGGGACAGGGAGGCAATCAGCCCCAGCATTTT. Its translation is CASSLAGQGGNQPQHF.

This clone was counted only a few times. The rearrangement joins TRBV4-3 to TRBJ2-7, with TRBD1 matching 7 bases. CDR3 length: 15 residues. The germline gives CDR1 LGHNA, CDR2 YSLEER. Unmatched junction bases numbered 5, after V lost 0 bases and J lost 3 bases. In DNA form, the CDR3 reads TGCGCCAGCAGCCAAGATAGGAGACAGGGCTACGAGCAGTACTTC. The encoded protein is CASSQDRRQGYEQYF.

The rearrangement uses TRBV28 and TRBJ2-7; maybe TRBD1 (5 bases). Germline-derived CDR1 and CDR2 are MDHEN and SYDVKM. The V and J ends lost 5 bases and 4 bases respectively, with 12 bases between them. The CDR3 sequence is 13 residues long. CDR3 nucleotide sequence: TGTGCCAGCAGTCCCGGACAAGATTACGAGCAGTACTTC. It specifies CASSPGQDYEQYF.